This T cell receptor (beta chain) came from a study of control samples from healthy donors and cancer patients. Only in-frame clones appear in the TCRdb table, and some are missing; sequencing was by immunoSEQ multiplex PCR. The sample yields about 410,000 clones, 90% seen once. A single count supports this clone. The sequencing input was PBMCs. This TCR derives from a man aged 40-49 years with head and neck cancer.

CDR3 amino acids: CASSRDRGVGETQYF. CDR3 nucleotides: TGTGCCAGCAGCCGGGACAGGGGAGTTGGAGAGACCCAGTACTTC. The V gene is TRBV2, the J gene TRBJ2-5; the match to TRBD1 covers 10 bases. CDR1 is SNHLY, CDR2 FYNNEI, per germline. This CDR3 contains 15 residues. The V segment lost 6 bases and the J segment 4 bases; nucleotides outside the gene matches: 8.